This T cell receptor beta chain is from a study of beta chain features in type 1 diabetes. Regarding the study as a whole: A closer apparent resemblance between naive, central memory and Treg TCRB repertoires was seen in patients than in healthy donors. TCRB CDR3s were moderately but significantly shorter in Type 1 diabetes patients in all four CD4+ subsets.

This clone was seen just once. What it binds is unknown. One heparinised draw, averaging about 110 mL, was taken per donor. Every isolated RNA sample was fully reverse transcribed, so sequencing captured expressed TCRB transcripts. Roughly 3.5 million reads per sample were averaged for naive, central memory and regulatory samples. Data came from immunoSEQ multiplex PCR; TCRdb stores just in-frame clones and leaves some out. This sample yields fewer than 900,000 clones, of which about a sixth are seen a single time; about 0.025% belongs to the top ten. The TCR originated in a young woman in good health. Specimen: naive CD4+ T cells from blood.

CDR3 coding DNA: TGCGCCAGCAGCAGGGGGACAGATAGCAATCAGCCCCAGCATTTT. It yields the protein CASSRGTDSNQPQHF. J is TRBJ1-5 and V is TRBV5-1, with 7 bases aligning to TRBD1. With V trimmed by 4 bases and J by 0 bases, 4 bases remained unmatched. Germline V gives CDR1 SGHRS, CDR2 YFSETQ. This CDR3 spans 15 amino acids.